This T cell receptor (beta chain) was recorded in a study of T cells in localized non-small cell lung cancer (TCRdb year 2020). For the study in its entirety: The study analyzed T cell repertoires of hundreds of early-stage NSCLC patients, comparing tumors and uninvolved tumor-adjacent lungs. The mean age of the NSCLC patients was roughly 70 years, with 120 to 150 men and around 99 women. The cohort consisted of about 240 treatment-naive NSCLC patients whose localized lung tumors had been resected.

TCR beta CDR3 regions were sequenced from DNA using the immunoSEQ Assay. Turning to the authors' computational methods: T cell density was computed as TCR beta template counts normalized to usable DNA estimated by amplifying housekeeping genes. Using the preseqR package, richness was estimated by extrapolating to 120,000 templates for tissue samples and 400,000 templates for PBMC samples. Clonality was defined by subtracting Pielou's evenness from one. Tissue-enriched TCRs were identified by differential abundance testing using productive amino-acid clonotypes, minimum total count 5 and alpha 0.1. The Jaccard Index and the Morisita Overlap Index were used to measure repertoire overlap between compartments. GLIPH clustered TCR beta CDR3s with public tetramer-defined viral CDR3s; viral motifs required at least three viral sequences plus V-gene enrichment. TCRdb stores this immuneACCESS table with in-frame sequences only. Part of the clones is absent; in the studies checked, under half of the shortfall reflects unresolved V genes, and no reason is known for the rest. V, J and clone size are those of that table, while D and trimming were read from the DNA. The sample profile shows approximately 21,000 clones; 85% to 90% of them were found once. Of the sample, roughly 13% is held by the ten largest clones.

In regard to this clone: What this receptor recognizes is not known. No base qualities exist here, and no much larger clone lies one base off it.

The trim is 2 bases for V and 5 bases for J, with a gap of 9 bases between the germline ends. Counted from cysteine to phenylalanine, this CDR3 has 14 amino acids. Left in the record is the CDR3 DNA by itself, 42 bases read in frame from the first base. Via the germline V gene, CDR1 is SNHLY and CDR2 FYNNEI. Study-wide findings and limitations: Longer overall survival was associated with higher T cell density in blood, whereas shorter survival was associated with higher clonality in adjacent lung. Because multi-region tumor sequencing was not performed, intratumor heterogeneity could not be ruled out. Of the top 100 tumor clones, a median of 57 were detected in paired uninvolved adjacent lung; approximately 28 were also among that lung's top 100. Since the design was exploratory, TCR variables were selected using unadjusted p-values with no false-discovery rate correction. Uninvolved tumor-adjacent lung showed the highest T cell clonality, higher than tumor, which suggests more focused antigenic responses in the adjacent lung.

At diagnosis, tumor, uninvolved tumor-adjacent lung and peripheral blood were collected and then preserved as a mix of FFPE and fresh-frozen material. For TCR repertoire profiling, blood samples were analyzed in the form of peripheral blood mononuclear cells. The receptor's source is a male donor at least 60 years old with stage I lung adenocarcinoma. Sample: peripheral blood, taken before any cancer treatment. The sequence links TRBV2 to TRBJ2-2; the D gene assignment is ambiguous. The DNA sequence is TGTGCCAGCAGTGAACGGCAGACAACCGGGGAGCTGTTTTTT. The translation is CASSERQTTGELFF.